Detailed here is one T cell receptor (beta chain). Its target is not known. Sequencing was performed with immunoSEQ multiplex PCR; in TCRdb, only in-frame clones are kept and a portion is missing. The sample lists 640,000 or so clones; about two thirds were seen once. The source of the sample is a study of shared clonotypes between healthy human individuals. Overall study: Sampling drew on donors who were a couple of women and a few men aged 18 to 49. Notes on the study in general: Naive CD4 clonotypes were shared across several donors at roughly 5%.

Splitting of CD4+ cells produced CD45RA+ naive and CD45RA-negative memory subsets. The CDR3 has 13 amino acids. Per the germline V gene, CDR1 is SNHLY and CDR2 is FYNNEI. The V and J ends lost 6 bases and 4 bases respectively, with 10 bases between them. Sequenced: memory CD4+ T cells sorted from blood. Subset defined: CD45RA-negative fraction. This sequence joins TRBV2 and TRBJ1-5, with a weak D call TRBD1 (5 bases). The TCR comes from a woman aged 25 to 45 in good health. The CDR3 DNA follows: TGTGCCAGCAGGAGGGACCAGAATCAGCCCCAGCATTTT. Encoded protein: CASRRDQNQPQHF.